Listed below are T cell receptor beta chains from one sample, sequenced in a study of beta chain features in type 1 diabetes. Some clones are missing from TCRdb's copy, which holds only in-frame ones; the method was immunoSEQ multiplex PCR. The repertoire holds a few hundred thousand clones, with approximately 11% as singletons. Sample: central memory CD4+ T cells from blood. The receptor source for this set is a man aged 18 to 29 in good health. Both conserved end residues are part of each CDR3.

v_gene	j_gene	CDR3aa
TRBV15	TRBJ2-5	CATSKDNQETQYF
TRBV10-3	TRBJ2-5	CAISEGGQETQYF
TRBV7-2	TRBJ2-3	CASTKGTSGSMTDTQYF
TRBV29-1	TRBJ2-1	CSVGYASGRGGEQFF
TRBV25-1	TRBJ2-2	CANLTGELFF
TRBV25-1	TRBJ1-4	CASSAMTGRNEKLFF
TRBV19	TRBJ2-7	CASSHRLADSYEQYF
TRBV5-1	TRBJ2-3	CASSWGITGTESTDTQYF
TRBV6-5	TRBJ2-1	CAISSSGAPYNEQFF
TRBV4-1	TRBJ2-3	CASSQDSASTDTQYF
TRBV5-1	TRBJ1-5	CASSLTGEDNQPQHF
TRBV19	TRBJ2-2	CASSMTVTNTGELFF
TRBV2	TRBJ2-5	CASSERSRETQYF
TRBV7-9	TRBJ2-6	CASSTQGAPGANVLTF
TRBV2	TRBJ2-7	CASSVSLRISYEQYF
TRBV18	TRBJ2-2	CASSPPQEPRELFF
TRBV7-2	TRBJ2-5	CASSPPVNSRETQYF
TRBV5-1	TRBJ1-4	CASSLENEKLFF
TRBV2	TRBJ2-3	CASSDPPTDTQYF
TRBV6-1	TRBJ2-1	CAGAGTRRYNEQFF
TRBV5-6	TRBJ1-2	CASSFQGSYGYTF
TRBV10-3	TRBJ1-4	CAATGTPDEKLFF
TRBV7-9	TRBJ1-1	CASSFSGGATEAFF
TRBV6-6	TRBJ1-5	CASSYAIGYQPQHF
TRBV10-3	TRBJ2-7	CAITGQVGAYEQYF
TRBV5-5	TRBJ2-6	CASSRTGTGANVLTF
TRBV7-2	TRBJ2-5	CASSTYRETQYF
TRBV9	TRBJ2-4	CASSVDGTKNIQYF
TRBV6-4	TRBJ1-1	CASSAGRNTEAFF
TRBV5-4	TRBJ2-3	CASSWTSEAGDTQYF
TRBV5-1	TRBJ2-3	CASSLQTTSTDTQYF
TRBV7-9	TRBJ2-1	CASSLALAGVYNEQFF
TRBV7-8	TRBJ2-3	CASSPRRSDTQYF
TRBV7-2	TRBJ2-7	CASSGPLAPSSYEQYF
TRBV29-1	TRBJ2-1	CSVAQVADYNEQFF